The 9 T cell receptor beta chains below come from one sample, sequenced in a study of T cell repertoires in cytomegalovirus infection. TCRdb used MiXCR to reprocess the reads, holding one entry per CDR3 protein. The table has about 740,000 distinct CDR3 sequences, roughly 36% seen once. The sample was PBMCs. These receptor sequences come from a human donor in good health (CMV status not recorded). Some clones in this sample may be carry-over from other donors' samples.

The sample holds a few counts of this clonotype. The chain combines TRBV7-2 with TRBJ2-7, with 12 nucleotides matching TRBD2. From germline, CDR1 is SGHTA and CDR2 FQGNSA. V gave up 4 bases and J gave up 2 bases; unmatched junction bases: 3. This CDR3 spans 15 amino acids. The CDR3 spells CASSSASGRAYEQYF. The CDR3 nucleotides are TGTGCCAGCAGCTCAGCTAGCGGGAGGGCCTACGAGCAGTACTTC.

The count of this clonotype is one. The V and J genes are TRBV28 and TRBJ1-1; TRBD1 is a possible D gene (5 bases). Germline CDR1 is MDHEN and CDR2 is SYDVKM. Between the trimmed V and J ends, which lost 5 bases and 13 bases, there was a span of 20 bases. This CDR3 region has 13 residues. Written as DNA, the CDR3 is TGTGCCAGCAGTCCCCACCGACAGAATGAATTTTTCTTT. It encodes CASSPHRQNEFFF.

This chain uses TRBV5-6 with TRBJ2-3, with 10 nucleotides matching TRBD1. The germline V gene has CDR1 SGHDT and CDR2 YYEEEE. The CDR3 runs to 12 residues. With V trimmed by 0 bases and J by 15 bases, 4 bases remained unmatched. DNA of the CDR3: TGTGCCAGCAGCTTGGAGACAGGGGGCATTTATTTT. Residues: CASSLETGGIYF.

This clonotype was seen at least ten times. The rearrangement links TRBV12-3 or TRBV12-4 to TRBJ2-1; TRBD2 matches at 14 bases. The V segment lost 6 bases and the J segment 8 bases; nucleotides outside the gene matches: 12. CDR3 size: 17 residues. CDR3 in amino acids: CASRGGMGLAGAYEQFF. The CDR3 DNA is TGTGCCAGCAGGGGCGGGATGGGACTAGCGGGAGCCTATGAGCAGTTCTTC.

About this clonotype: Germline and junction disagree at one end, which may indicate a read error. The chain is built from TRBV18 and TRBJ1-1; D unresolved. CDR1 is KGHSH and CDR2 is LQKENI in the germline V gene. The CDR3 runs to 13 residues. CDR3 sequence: CASSPQREREGFF. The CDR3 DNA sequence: TGTGCCAGCTCACCACAGAGGGAGCGTGAAGGTTTCTTT.

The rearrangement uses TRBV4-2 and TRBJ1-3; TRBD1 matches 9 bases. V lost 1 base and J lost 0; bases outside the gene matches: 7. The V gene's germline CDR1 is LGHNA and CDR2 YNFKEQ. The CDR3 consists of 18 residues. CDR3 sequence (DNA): TGTGCCAGCAGCCAAGCCCAGGGACAGGGAAACTCTGGAAACACCATATATTTT. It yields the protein CASSQAQGQGNSGNTIYF.

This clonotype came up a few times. The CDR3 DNA follows: TGCGCCAGCAGTGCCCCGGGGACACCAGATACGCAGTATTTT. Its protein product is CASSAPGTPDTQYF. The chain links TRBV10-2 to TRBJ2-3, with D perhaps matching TRBD1 (6 bases). V dropped 4 bases and J dropped 4 bases, with 12 bases sitting between them. This CDR3 contains 14 residues. In germline, CDR1 is WSHSY, CDR2 SAAADI.

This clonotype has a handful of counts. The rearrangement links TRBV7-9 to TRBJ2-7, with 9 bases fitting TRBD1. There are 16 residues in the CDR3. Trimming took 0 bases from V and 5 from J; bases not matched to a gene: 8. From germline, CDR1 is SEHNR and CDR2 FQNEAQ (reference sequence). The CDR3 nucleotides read TGTGCCAGCAGCTTAGCGCTTGAACAGGGGGCACACGAGCAGTACTTC. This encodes CASSLALEQGAHEQYF. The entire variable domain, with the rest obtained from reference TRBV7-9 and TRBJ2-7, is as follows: DTGVSQNPRHKITKRGQNVTFRCDPISEHNRLYWYRQTLGQGPEFLTYFQNEAQLEKSRLLSDRFSAERPKGSFSTLEIQRTEQGDSAMYLCASSLALEQGAHEQYFGPGTRLTVT.

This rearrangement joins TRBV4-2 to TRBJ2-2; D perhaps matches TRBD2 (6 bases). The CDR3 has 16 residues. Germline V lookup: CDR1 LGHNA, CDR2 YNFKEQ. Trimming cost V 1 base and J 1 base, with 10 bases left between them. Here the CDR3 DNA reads TGTGCCAGCAGCCAAGGGAGGGGCAAGAACACCGGGGAGCTGTTTTTT. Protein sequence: CASSQGRGKNTGELFF.